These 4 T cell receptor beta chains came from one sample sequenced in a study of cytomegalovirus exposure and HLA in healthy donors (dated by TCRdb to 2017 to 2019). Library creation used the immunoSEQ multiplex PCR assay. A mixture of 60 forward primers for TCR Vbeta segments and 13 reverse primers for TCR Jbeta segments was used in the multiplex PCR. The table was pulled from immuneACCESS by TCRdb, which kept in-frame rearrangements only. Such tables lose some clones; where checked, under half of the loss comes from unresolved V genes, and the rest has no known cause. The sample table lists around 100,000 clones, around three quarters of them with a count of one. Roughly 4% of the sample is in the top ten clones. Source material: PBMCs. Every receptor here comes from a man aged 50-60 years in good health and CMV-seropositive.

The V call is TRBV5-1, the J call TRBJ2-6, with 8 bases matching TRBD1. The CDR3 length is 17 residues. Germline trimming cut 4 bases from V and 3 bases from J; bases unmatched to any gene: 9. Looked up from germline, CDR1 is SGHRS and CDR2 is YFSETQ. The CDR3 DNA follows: TGCGCCAGCAGCAGAAGACAGGGGTTGGGTGGGGCCAACGTCCTGACTTTC. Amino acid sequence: CASSRRQGLGGANVLTF.

This CDR3 is CASSGTGPTNTGELFF. The CDR3 DNA is TGTGCCAGCTCCGGGACAGGACCAACGAACACCGGGGAGCTGTTTTTT. The V call is TRBV27, the J call TRBJ2-2; 8 positions agree with TRBD1. CDR3 length: 16 amino acids. Looked up from germline, CDR1 is MNHEY and CDR2 is SMNVEV (reference sequence). Trimming at V came to 8 bases and at J to 0 bases, leaving 8 bases not matched to a gene.

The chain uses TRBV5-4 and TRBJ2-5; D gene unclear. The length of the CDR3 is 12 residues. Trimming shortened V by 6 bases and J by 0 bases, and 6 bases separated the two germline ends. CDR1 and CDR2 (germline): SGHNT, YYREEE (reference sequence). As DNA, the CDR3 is TGTGCCAGCAACTACGACCAAGAGACCCAGTACTTC. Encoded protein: CASNYDQETQYF.

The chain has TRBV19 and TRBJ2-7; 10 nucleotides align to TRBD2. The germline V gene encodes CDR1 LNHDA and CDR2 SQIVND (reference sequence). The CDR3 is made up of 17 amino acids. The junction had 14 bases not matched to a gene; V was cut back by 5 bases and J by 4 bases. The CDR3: CASSVFSSGSGTYEQYF. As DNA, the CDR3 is TGTGCCAGTAGTGTTTTCTCTAGCGGGAGTGGAACTTACGAGCAGTACTTC.